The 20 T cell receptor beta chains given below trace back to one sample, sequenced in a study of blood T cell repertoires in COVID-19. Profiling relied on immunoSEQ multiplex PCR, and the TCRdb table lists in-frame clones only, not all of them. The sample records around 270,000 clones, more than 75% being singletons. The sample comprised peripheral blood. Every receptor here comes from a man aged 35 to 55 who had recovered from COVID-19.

For the CDR3, the DNA is TGCGCCAGCACGGACTTGACCTCCTACGAGCAGTACTTC. Translated, it gives CASTDLTSYEQYF. V usage is TRBV5-1 and J usage is TRBJ2-7, with D possibly matching TRBD2 (5 bases). The germline V gene has CDR1 SGHRS and CDR2 YFSETQ. The CDR3 loop spans 13 amino acids. Trimming stripped 6 bases from V and 0 bases from J, with 10 bases between.

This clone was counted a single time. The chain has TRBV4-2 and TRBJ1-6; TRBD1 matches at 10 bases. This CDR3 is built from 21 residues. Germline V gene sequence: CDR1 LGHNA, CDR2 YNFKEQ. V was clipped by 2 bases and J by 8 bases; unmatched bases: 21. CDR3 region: CASSQQKAGTGAKKADSPLHF. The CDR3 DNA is TGTGCCAGCAGCCAACAAAAAGCCGGGACAGGGGCCAAGAAGGCGGATTCACCCCTCCACTTT.

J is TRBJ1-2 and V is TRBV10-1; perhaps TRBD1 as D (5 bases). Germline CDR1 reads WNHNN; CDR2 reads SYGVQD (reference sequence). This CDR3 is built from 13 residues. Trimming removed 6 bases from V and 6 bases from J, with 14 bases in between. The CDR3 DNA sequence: TGCGCCAGCAGCCGTCCCGACAGAGATGGCTACACCTTC. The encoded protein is CASSRPDRDGYTF.

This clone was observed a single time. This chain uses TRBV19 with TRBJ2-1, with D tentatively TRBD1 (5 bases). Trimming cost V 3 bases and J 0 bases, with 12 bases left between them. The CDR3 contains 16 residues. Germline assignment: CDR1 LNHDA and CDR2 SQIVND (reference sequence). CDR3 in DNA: TGTGCCAGTAGTATGAGCAGGGCGAGCTCCTACAATGAGCAGTTCTTC. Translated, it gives CASSMSRASSYNEQFF.

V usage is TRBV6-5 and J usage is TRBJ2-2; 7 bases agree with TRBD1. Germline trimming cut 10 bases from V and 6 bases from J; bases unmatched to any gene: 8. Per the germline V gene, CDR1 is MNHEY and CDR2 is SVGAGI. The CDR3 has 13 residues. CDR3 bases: TGTGCCACCAGCCGACAGGGTGCCGGGGAGCTGTTTTTT. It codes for CATSRQGAGELFF.

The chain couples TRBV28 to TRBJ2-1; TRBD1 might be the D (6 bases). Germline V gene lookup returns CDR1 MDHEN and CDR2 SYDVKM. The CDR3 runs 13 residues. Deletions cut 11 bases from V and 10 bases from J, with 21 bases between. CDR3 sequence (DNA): TGTGCCGCGCACCTAAGGGGGTCGGGGGAGCAGTTCTTC. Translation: CAAHLRGSGEQFF.

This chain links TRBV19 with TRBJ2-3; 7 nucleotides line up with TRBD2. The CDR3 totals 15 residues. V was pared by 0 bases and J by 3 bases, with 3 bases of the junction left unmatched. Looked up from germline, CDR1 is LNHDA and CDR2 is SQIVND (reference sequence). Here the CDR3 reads CASSIEGGRTDTQYF. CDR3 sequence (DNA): TGTGCCAGTAGTATAGAAGGCGGGAGAACAGATACGCAGTATTTT.

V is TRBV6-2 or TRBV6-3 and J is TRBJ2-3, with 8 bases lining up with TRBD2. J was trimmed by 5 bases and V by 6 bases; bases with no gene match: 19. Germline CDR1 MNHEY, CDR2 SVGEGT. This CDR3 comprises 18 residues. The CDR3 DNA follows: TGTGCCAGCAGCCCTACTGGGGAGCGGGGGCTCTTGGAAGATACGCAGTATTTT. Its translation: CASSPTGERGLLEDTQYF.

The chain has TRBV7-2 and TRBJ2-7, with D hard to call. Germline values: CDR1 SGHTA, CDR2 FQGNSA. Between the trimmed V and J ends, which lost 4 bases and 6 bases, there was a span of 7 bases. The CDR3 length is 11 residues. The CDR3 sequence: CASSSRGEQYF. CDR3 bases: TGTGCCAGCAGCTCCCGCGGCGAGCAGTACTTC.

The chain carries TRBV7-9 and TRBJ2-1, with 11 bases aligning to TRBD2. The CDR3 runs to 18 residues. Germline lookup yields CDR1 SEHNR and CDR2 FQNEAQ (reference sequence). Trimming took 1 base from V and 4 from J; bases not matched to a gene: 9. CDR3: CASSLGLSGTSGYNEQFF. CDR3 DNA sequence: TGTGCCAGCAGCTTAGGTTTATCCGGGACTAGCGGATACAATGAGCAGTTCTTC.

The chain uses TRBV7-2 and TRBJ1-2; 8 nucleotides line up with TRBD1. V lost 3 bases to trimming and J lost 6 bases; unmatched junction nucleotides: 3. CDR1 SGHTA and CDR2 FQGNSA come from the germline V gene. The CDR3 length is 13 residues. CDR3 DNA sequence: TGTGCCAGCAGCTTCGGGACAGGCGATGGCTACACCTTC. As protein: CASSFGTGDGYTF.

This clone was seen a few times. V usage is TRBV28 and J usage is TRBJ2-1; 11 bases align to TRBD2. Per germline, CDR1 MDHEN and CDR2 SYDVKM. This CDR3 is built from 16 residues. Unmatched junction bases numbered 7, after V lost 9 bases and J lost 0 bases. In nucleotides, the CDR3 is TGTGCCAGTCAAACTCTAGCGGGAGGCTCCTACAATGAGCAGTTCTTC. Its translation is CASQTLAGGSYNEQFF.

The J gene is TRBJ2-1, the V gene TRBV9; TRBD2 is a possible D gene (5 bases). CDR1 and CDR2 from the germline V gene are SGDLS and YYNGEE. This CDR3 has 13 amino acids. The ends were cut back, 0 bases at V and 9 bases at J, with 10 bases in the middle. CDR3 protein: CASSVELVGEQFF. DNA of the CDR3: TGTGCCAGCAGCGTAGAACTAGTGGGTGAGCAGTTCTTC. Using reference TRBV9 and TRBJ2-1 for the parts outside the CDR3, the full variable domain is DSGVTQTPKHLITATGQRVTLRCSPRSGDLSVYWYQQSLDQGLQFLIQYYNGEERAKGNILERFSAQQFPDLHSELNLSSLELGDSALYFCASSVELVGEQFFGPGTRLTVL.

The DNA for the CDR3 is TGTGCCAGCAGACACGAAAACTCAGGGATCCAGCATTTT. Translated, it gives CASRHENSGIQHF. The rearrangement uses TRBV6-5 and TRBJ1-5; D might be TRBD1 (5 bases). Deletions cut 6 bases from V and 12 bases from J, with 18 bases between. There are 13 residues in the CDR3. Per the germline V gene, CDR1 is MNHEY and CDR2 is SVGAGI.

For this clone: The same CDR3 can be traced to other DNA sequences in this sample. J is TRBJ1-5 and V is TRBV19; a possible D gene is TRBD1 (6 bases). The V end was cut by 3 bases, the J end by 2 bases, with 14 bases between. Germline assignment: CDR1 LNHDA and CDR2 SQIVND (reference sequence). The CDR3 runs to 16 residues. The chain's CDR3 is CASSISRGRGNQPQHF. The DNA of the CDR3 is TGTGCCAGTAGTATCTCCAGGGGAAGAGGCAATCAGCCCCAGCATTTT.

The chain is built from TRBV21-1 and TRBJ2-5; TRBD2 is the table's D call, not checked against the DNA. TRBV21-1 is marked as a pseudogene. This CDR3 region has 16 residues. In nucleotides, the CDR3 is TGTGCCAGCAGCCTACGACTAGCGGGACTCCAAGAGACCCAGTACTTC. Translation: CASSLRLAGLQETQYF.

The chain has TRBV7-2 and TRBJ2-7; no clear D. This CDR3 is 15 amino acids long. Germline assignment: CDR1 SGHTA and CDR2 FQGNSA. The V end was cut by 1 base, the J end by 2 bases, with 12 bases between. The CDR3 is CASSLGPGLPYEQYF. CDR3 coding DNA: TGTGCCAGCAGCTTAGGTCCAGGTTTGCCCTACGAGCAGTACTTC.

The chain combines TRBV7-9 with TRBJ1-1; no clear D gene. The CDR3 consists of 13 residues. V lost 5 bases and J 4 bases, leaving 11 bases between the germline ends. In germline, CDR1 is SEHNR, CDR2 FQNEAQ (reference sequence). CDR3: CASSAPEVTEAFF. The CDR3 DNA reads TGTGCCAGCAGCGCGCCCGAAGTCACTGAAGCTTTCTTT.

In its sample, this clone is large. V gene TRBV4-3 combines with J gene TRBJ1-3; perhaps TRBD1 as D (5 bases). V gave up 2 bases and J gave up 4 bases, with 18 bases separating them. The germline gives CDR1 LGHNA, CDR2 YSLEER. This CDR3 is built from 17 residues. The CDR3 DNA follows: TGCGCCAGCAGCCAAAGGTTTGGGGGGAGATCCGGAAACACCATATATTTT. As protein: CASSQRFGGRSGNTIYF.

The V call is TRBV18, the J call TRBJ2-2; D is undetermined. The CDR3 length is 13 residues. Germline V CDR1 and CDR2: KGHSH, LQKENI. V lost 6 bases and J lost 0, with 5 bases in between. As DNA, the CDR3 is TGTGCCAGCTCCCCCGCGAACACCGGGGAGCTGTTTTTT. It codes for CASSPANTGELFF.